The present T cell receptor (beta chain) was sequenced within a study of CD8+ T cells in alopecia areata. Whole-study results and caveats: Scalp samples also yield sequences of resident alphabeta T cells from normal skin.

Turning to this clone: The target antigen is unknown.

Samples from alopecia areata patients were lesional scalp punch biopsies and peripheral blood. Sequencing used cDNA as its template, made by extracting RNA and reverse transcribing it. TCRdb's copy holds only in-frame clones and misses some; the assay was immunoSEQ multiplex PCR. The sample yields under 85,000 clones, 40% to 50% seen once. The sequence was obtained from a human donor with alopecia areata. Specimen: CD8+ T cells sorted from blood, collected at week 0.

The CDR3, as DNA: TGTGCCAGCAGCGTAGGAGCAGGTTTTTCCGGTTTCAGCGGGGACGAGCAGTACTTC. Residues: CASSVGAGFSGFSGDEQYF. This chain connects TRBV9 to TRBJ2-7, with TRBD2 matching over 7 bases. Germline CDR1 is SGDLS and CDR2 is YYNGEE. The trim removed 0 bases at V and 5 bases at J, leaving 20 bases unmatched. The length of the CDR3 is 19 residues.